Each of the 21 T cell receptor beta chains below was sequenced from the same sample in a study of shared clonotypes between healthy human individuals. Some clones are missing from TCRdb's copy, which holds only in-frame ones; the method was immunoSEQ multiplex PCR. The sample shows over 750,000 clones, 90% to 97% of them seen only once. CD45RO-negative cells were positively selected for CCR7, leaving out terminally differentiated effector memory CD45RA+ cells. The sequencing input was naive CD8+ T cells sorted from blood. These receptors were taken from a man aged 25 to 45 in good health.

The rearrangement joins TRBV4-1 to TRBJ2-1; 7 nucleotides match TRBD2. Germline CDR1 MGHRA, CDR2 YSYEKL. With 2 bases clipped from V and 5 bases from J, the junction kept 9 bases outside the gene matches. The CDR3 has 16 residues. The CDR3: CASSQSRGRNHNEQFF. The CDR3 DNA sequence: TGCGCCAGCAGCCAATCCCGCGGGAGAAACCACAATGAGCAGTTCTTC.

This sequence joins TRBV7-2 and TRBJ2-1, with D possibly TRBD2 on 5 matching bases. CDR3 length equals 13 residues. V lost 5 bases to trimming and J lost 10 bases, with 15 bases between them. Germline lookup yields CDR1 SGHTA and CDR2 FQGNSA. This CDR3 is CASSPSRPGEQFF. In DNA, the CDR3 is TGTGCCAGCAGCCCCAGCCGGCCGGGAGAGCAGTTCTTC.

The J gene is TRBJ2-7, the V gene TRBV19; the D gene is possibly TRBD1 (5 bases). The germline V gene encodes CDR1 LNHDA and CDR2 SQIVND (reference sequence). Between the trimmed V and J ends, which lost 5 bases and 3 bases, there was a span of 11 bases. This CDR3 spans 13 amino acids. CDR3 bases: TGTGCCAGTAGTTTCTCCGACAGCTACGAGCAGTACTTC. Its translation: CASSFSDSYEQYF.

This chain joins TRBV27 and TRBJ2-5, with D perhaps given as TRBD1 or TRBD2 (5 bases each). The V end was cut by 8 bases, the J end by 11 bases, with 18 bases between. There are 12 residues in the CDR3. Germline CDR1 reads MNHEY; CDR2 reads SMNVEV (reference sequence). The CDR3 DNA reads as TGTGCCAGCGGTACCCCGGGGACGGGTCAGTACTTC. As protein: CASGTPGTGQYF.

V is TRBV10-1 and J is TRBJ1-1, with 12 bases lining up with TRBD1. CDR1 is WNHNN, CDR2 SYGVQD, per germline (reference sequence). The CDR3 is made up of 15 amino acids. V was pared by 2 bases and J by 3 bases, with 1 base of the junction left unmatched. The CDR3 DNA sequence: TGCGCCAGCAGTGAGGGGACAGGGGGCTACACTGAAGCTTTCTTT. This encodes CASSEGTGGYTEAFF.

The chain combines TRBV7-8 with TRBJ2-7; TRBD1 might be the D (5 bases). V lost 5 bases and J 3 bases, leaving 17 bases between the germline ends. Looked up from germline, CDR1 is SGHVS and CDR2 is FQNEAQ. The CDR3 sequence is 15 residues long. In DNA form, the CDR3 reads TGTGCCAGCAGCGAAAAGGGGAATACTCTCTACGAGCAGTACTTC. Translating gives CASSEKGNTLYEQYF.

V usage is TRBV7-9 and J usage is TRBJ2-7, with 9 bases matching TRBD2. Trimming removed 1 base from V and 5 bases from J; junction bases left unmatched: 6. The CDR3 has 15 amino acids. Looked up from germline, CDR1 is SEHNR and CDR2 is FQNEAQ (reference sequence). CDR3 bases: TGTGCCAGCAGCTTAGTGCTAGCGGGAAGGGACGAGCAGTACTTC. It encodes CASSLVLAGRDEQYF.

As for this clone: This specimen includes other DNA sequences encoding the same CDR3. V is TRBV30 and J is TRBJ2-1; 7 bases match TRBD2. Per the germline V gene, CDR1 is GTSNPN and CDR2 is SVGIG (reference sequence). The V gene end was trimmed by 1 base and the J gene end by 3 bases; junction bases not matched to a gene: 3. CDR3 length: 14 residues. The CDR3 region has the DNA TGTGCCTGGAGTGGCGGGAGTGGCTACAATGAGCAGTTCTTC. It yields the protein CAWSGGSGYNEQFF.

The rearrangement uses TRBV28 and TRBJ1-5; a weak D match, TRBD1 (5 bases). The germline gives CDR1 MDHEN, CDR2 SYDVKM. Trimming pared 3 bases from V and 0 bases from J, leaving 15 bases between. The CDR3 is made up of 17 amino acids. CDR3 sequence: CASSFPGTDYSNQPQHF. CDR3 coding DNA: TGTGCCAGCAGTTTCCCTGGGACGGATTATAGCAATCAGCCCCAGCATTTT.

The CDR3 protein is CASSLVEADTQYF. The CDR3 coding sequence is TGTGCCAGCAGCTTAGTCGAGGCAGATACGCAGTATTTT. The chain has TRBV7-6 and TRBJ2-3; D is unclear. CDR1 SGHVS and CDR2 FNYEAQ come from the germline V gene. The ends were cut back, 1 base at V and 4 bases at J, with 6 bases in the middle. The CDR3 covers 13 residues.

The V gene is TRBV10-2, the J gene TRBJ2-5; TRBD2 aligns across 8 bases. The CDR3 sequence is 15 residues long. Germline V lookup: CDR1 WSHSY, CDR2 SAAADI. With 5 bases clipped from V and 2 bases from J, the junction kept 7 bases outside the gene matches. Here the CDR3 reads CASSPPGRGQETQYF. The CDR3 region has the DNA TGCGCCAGCAGTCCCCCCGGGAGGGGGCAAGAGACCCAGTACTTC.

The chain employs TRBV6-5 and TRBJ2-1, with TRBD2 matching 10 bases. CDR3 size: 14 residues. The V gene end was trimmed by 3 bases and the J gene end by 7 bases; junction bases not matched to a gene: 3. Germline V gene sequence: CDR1 MNHEY, CDR2 SVGAGI. The DNA for the CDR3 is TGTGCCAGCAGTTATGGGACTAGCGAGAATGAGCAGTTCTTC. Its translation is CASSYGTSENEQFF.

The CDR3 DNA sequence: TGTGCCAGCAGCTTAGACGTCAATGAGCAGTTCTTC. This translates into CASSLDVNEQFF. This chain joins TRBV13 and TRBJ2-1; D remains ambiguous. Germline V gene data show CDR1 as PRHDT and CDR2 as FYEKMQ (reference sequence). This CDR3 has 12 amino acids. Trimming removed 1 base from V and 6 bases from J, with 4 bases in between.

The chain employs TRBV7-9 and TRBJ1-2; 9 nucleotides line up with TRBD1. This CDR3 has 13 residues. V trimming: 5 bases; J trimming: 7 bases; junction bases outside the gene matches: 5. Germline assignment: CDR1 SEHNR and CDR2 FQNEAQ (reference sequence). CDR3 in DNA: TGTGCCAGCAGCGGTACAGGGGGCGGTGGCTACACCTTC. Translation gives CASSGTGGGGYTF.

This clone was detected once. The rearrangement joins TRBV6-1 to TRBJ2-5; 8 bases align to TRBD1. Trimming at V came to 4 bases and at J to 5 bases, leaving 9 bases not matched to a gene. Germline CDR1 reads MNHNS; CDR2 reads SASEGT. There are 15 residues in the CDR3. In DNA form, the CDR3 reads TGTGCCAGCAGTGTTAATCCAGGGGGCTGGGAGACCCAGTACTTC. This encodes CASSVNPGGWETQYF.

This clone was detected only once. The J gene is TRBJ1-1, the V gene TRBV5-4, with D tentatively TRBD1 (5 bases). Per the germline V gene, CDR1 is SGHNT and CDR2 is YYREEE (reference sequence). The CDR3 has 13 residues. V shed 1 base and J shed 5 bases, with 9 bases lying between them. The CDR3 protein is CASSLRGVTEAFF. CDR3 DNA: TGTGCCAGCAGCTTGCGGGGCGTAACTGAAGCTTTCTTT.

The chain couples TRBV4-3 to TRBJ1-5; the D is unclear. With 4 bases removed from V and 5 bases from J, the gap between germline ends came to 9 bases. CDR3 size: 13 residues. Germline V gene data show CDR1 as LGHNA and CDR2 as YSLEER. The CDR3 coding sequence is TGCGCCAGCAGCCTCGATGGGTATCAGCCCCAGCATTTT. It is translated as CASSLDGYQPQHF.

As for this clone: Other DNA sequences in this sample translate to the same CDR3. The chain couples TRBV4-2 to TRBJ2-7; D may be TRBD1 (5 bases). Germline CDR1 and CDR2: LGHNA and YNFKEQ. V dropped 3 bases and J dropped 2 bases, with 8 bases sitting between them. The CDR3 has 13 residues. The CDR3 sequence: CASSQGRTYEQYF. CDR3 in DNA: TGTGCCAGCAGCCAGGGGCGCACCTACGAGCAGTACTTC.

V and J are TRBV7-9 and TRBJ2-7; D is possibly TRBD1 or TRBD2 (7 bases each). This CDR3 is built from 15 residues. Germline-derived CDR1 and CDR2 are SEHNR and FQNEAQ (reference sequence). V was clipped by 3 bases and J by 4 bases, with 16 bases between them. CDR3 nucleotide sequence: TGTGCCAGCAGCTTGGGAGGGGGCGCGAATTACGAGCAGTACTTC. Amino acid sequence: CASSLGGGANYEQYF.

This chain links TRBV5-1 with TRBJ2-3; the D gene is possibly TRBD2 (5 bases). The CDR3 length is 15 residues. Germline CDR1 and CDR2: SGHRS and YFSETQ. Trimming removed 3 bases at V and 6 bases at J, with 17 bases between. Here the CDR3 reads CASSSTRGTGDTQYF. In DNA, the CDR3 is TGCGCCAGCAGCTCTACCCGGGGTACGGGGGATACGCAGTATTTT.

The genes are TRBV7-6 and TRBJ2-7; TRBD2 matches at 8 bases. Germline V CDR1 and CDR2: SGHVS, FNYEAQ. CDR3 length equals 14 residues. The V segment lost 5 bases and the J segment 4 bases; nucleotides outside the gene matches: 7. CDR3 sequence reads: CASSPGAGVYEQYF. The CDR3 DNA is TGTGCCAGCAGCCCTGGAGCGGGAGTGTACGAGCAGTACTTC.